This entry is about one TCR beta chain. This clonotype appeared a few times. Its antigen target is currently unknown. Qualities for individual bases were not recorded, and no much larger clone is one base off. Patients with uncontrolled infections, other autoimmune diseases, pregnancy or lactation were excluded. Clinical symptoms, serum thyroxine and TRAb, thyroid ultrasound, and orbital computed tomography formed the basis for the diagnoses. Trizol reagent was used to extract total RNA, and RNA quality was then checked on an Agilent 2100 Bioanalyzer. The TCR beta CDR3 regions were amplified from the RNA transcripts. The TCR CDR3 was subjected to a first round of RT-PCR using the HTBI primer set and the Qiagen OneStep RT-PCR kit. Libraries were constructed in a second round of multiplex PCR, after which size selection and purification were performed. Sequencing of the libraries was done on an Illumina HiSeq2000 using paired-end 100 bp reads. In the source study's methods: SOAPnuke was used to process the raw data, throwing out any read that contained adapters or uncalled bases, had a mean Phred below 15, or lacked an exact constant-primer or identifier match. COPE v1.2.5 was used to merge the high-quality paired reads, and each unique nucleotide sequence was defined as a clonotype. MiTCR v1.1 was used to align clonotypes to the IMGT TRBV, TRBD and TRBJ reference segments. The analysis was restricted to V-J combinations with a frequency above 0.0001, which together covered 99.2% of the repertoires. The TCS score was defined as F50 (clonal expansion) divided by E x V (chaos), with BLOSUM62-based TCRdist calculated between CDR3 peptides within each V-J. Welch's t-statistics and random forest reduced roughly 530 V-J features to roughly 13, which were used in a naive Bayes classifier (R e1071). The Morisita-Horn index was used to measure how similar the thyroid and blood repertoires were. In-frame beta chains were kept once TCRdb had trimmed the public reads at Q25 with fastp and called clones with MiXCR. Identical CDR3 protein sequences are pooled into one entry, listed with their most common genes and DNA. The V and J calls and clone size come from TCRdb's table, not from the authors' own analysis. Recorded for this sample are approximately 700,000 distinct CDR3 sequences; roughly 46% of them occurred a single time. The ten top clones hold about 7.7% of the sample.

CDR1 and CDR2, per the germline V gene, are SGHTA and FQGTGA. A distance of 15 bases separates the germline ends of V and J, which lose 5 bases and 7 bases respectively. From the cysteine through the phenylalanine, the CDR3 covers 14 amino acids. This entry keeps only the CDR3 DNA: 42 bases, framed from base 1. This sample was taken from a study of T cells in Graves' hyperthyroidism and ophthalmopathy (dated by TCRdb to the late 2010s). About the full investigation: TCR V-J signatures able to tell the groups apart were searched for in a discovery cohort of 95 or so patients, of whom fewer than 45 had Graves' ophthalmopathy and some 60 had stable Graves' hyperthyroidism. Whether ophthalmopathy could be predicted prospectively was tested in an independent validation cohort made up of 18 hyperthyroidism patients plus 17 patients who later progressed to ophthalmopathy. For training and testing, the 100 or so patients in the discovery cohort were randomly divided in a 7:3 ratio. In six Graves' hyperthyroidism patients, the study also compared T-cell repertoires from thyroid tissue with T-cell repertoires from blood. Once sampling was done, hyperthyroidism patients were given methimazole at a starting dose of 30 mg daily, whereas ophthalmopathy patients were given high-dose intravenous methylprednisolone. According to the paper, TCR Vbeta CDR3 sequencing was carried out on about 140 peripheral blood samples, which came from under 50 ophthalmopathy, 75 or so hyperthyroidism and approximately 17 progressor patients.

Overall study outcomes, separate from this receptor: In cross-validation, a model built on a 13 V-J signature told ophthalmopathy apart from stable hyperthyroidism with under 90% sensitivity and approximately 84% specificity, and in testing the same model reached 80%/75%. Sample size was not statistically predetermined, and blinding of investigators to group allocation was not performed. Most expanded thyroid clonotypes (frequency above 0.001) were also found in blood, which suggests that blood repertoires may mirror thyroid immune responses. In validation, the model predicted progression to ophthalmopathy with around 71% sensitivity and around 72% specificity, a median of approximately 6.7 months before onset.

The rearrangement joined TRBV7-3 to TRBJ1-5; possibly the D gene is TRBD1, per 6 matching bases. The TCR sequence derives from an adult man with Graves' disease, either hyperthyroidism or ophthalmopathy (not recorded which). The sequencing sample was made of peripheral blood or thyroid tissue (not recorded which). DNA sequence: TGTGCCAGCAGCCCCGGAGGGGGGCTCCAGCCCCAGCATTTT. Its protein product is CASSPGGGLQPQHF.